Reported below is one T cell receptor (beta chain). The antigen is unknown. This may come from a read error, since a much larger clone is one base off. The data belong to a study of tumor and adjacent non-tumor tissue in lung cancer. General observations from the study: Tumor repertoires had a smaller top 100 clone share than normal lung.

This sample's RNA came from whole unsorted tissue. TCRbeta libraries were built with three rounds of nested PCR, modified from ARM-PCR. TCRdb re-analysed the multiplex PCR reads in MiXCR, keeping a single row per CDR3 protein. The sample holds some 90,000 distinct CDR3 sequences, around 57% seen once. The germline V gene encodes CDR1 SGHRS and CDR2 YFSETQ. CDR3 size: 15 residues. The sequenced sample was lung tumor tissue. The chain carries TRBV5-1 and TRBJ2-1, with 10 bases that match TRBD2. This TCR was sampled from a man in his 70s with non-small cell lung cancer. CDR3 residues: CASRTSGNSYSEQFF. CDR3 coding DNA: TGCGCCAGCCGGACTAGCGGAAACTCCTACAGTGAGCAGTTCTTC.